This record covers a single T cell receptor (beta chain). Trimming stripped 5 bases from V and 4 bases from J, with 14 bases between. The CDR3 spans 14 residues. The germline V gene has CDR1 MDHEN and CDR2 SYDVKM. This sample was taken from a study of Ad26.COV2.S vaccination and SARS-CoV-2 variants. Described treatment: about 20 received Ad26.COV2.S at low or high dose, single or two shots; about 5 received placebo; per-sample allocation not given. All samples were drawn on day 63, counting from the first vaccine or placebo injection. In Boston, the donor was an adult between 18-55 years of age. Ad26.COV2.S expressed prefusion-stabilized spike from the original Wuhan strain. Generated by immunoSEQ multiplex PCR, the TCRdb table keeps only in-frame clones and is missing some. This table has 350,000 to 500,000 clones, more than 80% appearing once.

This specimen was peripheral blood, taken in a trial of Ad26.COV2.S vaccine versus placebo. The chain is built from TRBV28 and TRBJ1-2; TRBD1 might be the D (5 bases). This receptor was obtained from a person between 18 and 65 years old who received the Ad26.COV2.S COVID-19 vaccine or a placebo. The CDR3 loop is CASSIPQESYGYTF. The CDR3 nucleotides are TGTGCCAGCAGTATACCACAGGAGAGCTATGGCTACACCTTC.